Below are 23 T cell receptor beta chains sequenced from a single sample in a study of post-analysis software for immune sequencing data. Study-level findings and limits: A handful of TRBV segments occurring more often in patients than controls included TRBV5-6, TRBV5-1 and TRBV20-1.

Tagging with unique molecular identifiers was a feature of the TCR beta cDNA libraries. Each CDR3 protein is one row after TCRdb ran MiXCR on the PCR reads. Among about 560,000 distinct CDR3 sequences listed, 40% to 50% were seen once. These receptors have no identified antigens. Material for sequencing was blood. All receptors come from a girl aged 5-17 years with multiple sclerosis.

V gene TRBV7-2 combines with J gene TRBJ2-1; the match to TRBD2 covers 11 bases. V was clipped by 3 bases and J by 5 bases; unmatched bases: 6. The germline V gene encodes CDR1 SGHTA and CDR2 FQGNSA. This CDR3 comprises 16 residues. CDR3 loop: CASSFPWGLADNEQFF. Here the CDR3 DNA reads TGTGCCAGCAGCTTCCCGTGGGGACTAGCGGACAATGAGCAGTTCTTC.

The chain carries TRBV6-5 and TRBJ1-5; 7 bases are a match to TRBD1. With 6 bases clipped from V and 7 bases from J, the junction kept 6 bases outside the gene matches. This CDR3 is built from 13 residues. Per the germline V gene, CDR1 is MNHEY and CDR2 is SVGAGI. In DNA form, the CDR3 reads TGTGCCAGCAGGACAGGGAGGTCACAGCCCCAGCATTTT. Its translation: CASRTGRSQPQHF.

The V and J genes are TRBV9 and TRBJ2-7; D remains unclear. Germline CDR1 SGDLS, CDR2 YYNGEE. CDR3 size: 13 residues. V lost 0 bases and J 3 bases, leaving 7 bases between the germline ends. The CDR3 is CASSVGSNYEQYF. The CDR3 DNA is TGTGCCAGCAGCGTAGGGAGTAACTACGAGCAGTACTTC.

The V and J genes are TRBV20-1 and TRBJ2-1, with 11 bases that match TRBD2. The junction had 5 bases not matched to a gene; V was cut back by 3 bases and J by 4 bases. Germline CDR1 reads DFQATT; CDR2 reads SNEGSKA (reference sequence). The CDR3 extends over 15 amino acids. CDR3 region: CSASMLAGGYNEQFF. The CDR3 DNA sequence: TGCAGTGCTAGTATGCTAGCGGGGGGATACAATGAGCAGTTCTTC.

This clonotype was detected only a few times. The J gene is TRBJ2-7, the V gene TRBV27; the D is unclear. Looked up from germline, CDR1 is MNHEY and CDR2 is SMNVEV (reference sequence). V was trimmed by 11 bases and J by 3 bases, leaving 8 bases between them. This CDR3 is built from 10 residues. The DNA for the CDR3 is TGTGCCGCCGGGTACTACGAGCAGTACTTC. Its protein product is CAAGYYEQYF.

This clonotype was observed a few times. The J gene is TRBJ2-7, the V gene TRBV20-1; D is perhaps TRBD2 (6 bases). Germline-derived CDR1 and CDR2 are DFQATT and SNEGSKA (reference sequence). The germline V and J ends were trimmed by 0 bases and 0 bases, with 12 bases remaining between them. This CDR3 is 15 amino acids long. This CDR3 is CSARDGGVPSYEQYF. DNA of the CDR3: TGCAGTGCTAGAGACGGGGGAGTACCCTCCTACGAGCAGTACTTC.

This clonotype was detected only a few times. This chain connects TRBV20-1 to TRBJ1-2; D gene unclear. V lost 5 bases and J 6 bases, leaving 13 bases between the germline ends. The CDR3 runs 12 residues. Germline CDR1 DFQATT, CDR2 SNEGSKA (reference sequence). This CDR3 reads CSAGHHRDGYTF. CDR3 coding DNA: TGCAGTGCTGGCCACCACAGAGATGGCTACACCTTC.

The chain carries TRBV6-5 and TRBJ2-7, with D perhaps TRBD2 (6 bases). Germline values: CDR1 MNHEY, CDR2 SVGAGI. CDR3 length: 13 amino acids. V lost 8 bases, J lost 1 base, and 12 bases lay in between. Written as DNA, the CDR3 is TGTGCCAGCTGGAGGGGCCGGTCCTACGAGCAGTACTTC. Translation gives CASWRGRSYEQYF.

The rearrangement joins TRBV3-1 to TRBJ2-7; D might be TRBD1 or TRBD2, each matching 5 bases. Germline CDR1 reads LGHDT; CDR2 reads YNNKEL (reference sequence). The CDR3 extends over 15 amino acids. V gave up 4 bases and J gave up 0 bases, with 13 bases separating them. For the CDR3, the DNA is TGTGCCAGCAGCCGGGCCGGGGCGAGCTCCTACGAGCAGTACTTC. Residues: CASSRAGASSYEQYF.

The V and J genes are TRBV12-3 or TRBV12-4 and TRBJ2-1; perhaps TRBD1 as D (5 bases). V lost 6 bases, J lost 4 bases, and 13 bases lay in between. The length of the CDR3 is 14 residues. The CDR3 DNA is TGTGCCAGCAGGGCTAGACAGAATTACAATGAGCAGTTCTTC. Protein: CASRARQNYNEQFF.

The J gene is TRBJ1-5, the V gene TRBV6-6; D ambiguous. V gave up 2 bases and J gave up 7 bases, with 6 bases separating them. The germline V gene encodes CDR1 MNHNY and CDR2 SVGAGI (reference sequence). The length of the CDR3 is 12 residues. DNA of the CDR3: TGTGCCAGCAGTTACGAGTTACAGCCCCAGCATTTT. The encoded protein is CASSYELQPQHF.

DNA of the CDR3: TGTGCCAGCAGTCTCGGACTAGCGGGAGGTCGAACGCAGTATTTT. It is translated as CASSLGLAGGRTQYF. This chain joins TRBV6-5 and TRBJ2-3; the match to TRBD2 covers 14 bases. Germline V CDR1 and CDR2: MNHEY, SVGAGI. V was clipped by 5 bases and J by 9 bases; unmatched bases: 7. CDR3 length: 15 residues.

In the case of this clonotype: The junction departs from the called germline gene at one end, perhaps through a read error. As DNA, the CDR3 is TGTGCCAGCAACTTAGCGGGGGGAGGCTACGAGCAGTACTTC. This gives the protein CASNLAGGGYEQYF. V and J are TRBV7-9 and TRBJ2-7; TRBD2 matches 10 bases. CDR1 and CDR2 (germline): SEHNR, FQNEAQ (reference sequence). The CDR3 is 14 residues long.

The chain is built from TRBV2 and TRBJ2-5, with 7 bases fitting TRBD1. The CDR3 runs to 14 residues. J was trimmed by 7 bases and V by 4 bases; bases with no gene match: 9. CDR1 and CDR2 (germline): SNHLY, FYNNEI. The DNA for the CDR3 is TGTGCCAGCAGTGCCGAAGGGGGCAGGGGGACCCAGTACTTC. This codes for CASSAEGGRGTQYF.

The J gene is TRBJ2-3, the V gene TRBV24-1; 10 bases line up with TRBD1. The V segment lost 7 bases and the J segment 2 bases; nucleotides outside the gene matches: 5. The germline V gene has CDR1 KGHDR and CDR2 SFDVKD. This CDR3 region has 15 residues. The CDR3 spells CATSGQGGDTDTQYF. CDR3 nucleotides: TGTGCCACCAGCGGACAGGGGGGTGACACAGATACGCAGTATTTT.

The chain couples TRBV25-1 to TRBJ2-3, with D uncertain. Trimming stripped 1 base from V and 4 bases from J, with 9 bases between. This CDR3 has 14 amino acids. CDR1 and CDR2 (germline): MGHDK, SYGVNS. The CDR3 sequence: CASSESIEPDTQYF. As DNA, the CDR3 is TGTGCCAGCAGTGAATCGATAGAGCCAGATACGCAGTATTTT.

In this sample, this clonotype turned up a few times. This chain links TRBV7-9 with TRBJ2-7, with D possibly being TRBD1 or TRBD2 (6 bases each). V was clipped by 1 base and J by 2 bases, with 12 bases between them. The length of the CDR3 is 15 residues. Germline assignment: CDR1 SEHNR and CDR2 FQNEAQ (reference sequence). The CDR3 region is CASSLGGAHAYEQYF. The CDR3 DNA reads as TGTGCCAGCAGCTTAGGGGGGGCTCATGCCTACGAGCAGTACTTC. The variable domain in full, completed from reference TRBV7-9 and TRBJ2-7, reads DTGVSQNPRHKITKRGQNVTFRCDPISEHNRLYWYRQTLGQGPEFLTYFQNEAQLEKSRLLSDRFSAERPKGSFSTLEIQRTEQGDSAMYLCASSLGGAHAYEQYFGPGTRLTVT.

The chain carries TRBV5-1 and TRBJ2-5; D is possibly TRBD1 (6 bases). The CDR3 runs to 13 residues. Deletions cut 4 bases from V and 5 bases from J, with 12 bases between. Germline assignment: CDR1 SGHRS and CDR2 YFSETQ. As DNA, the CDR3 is TGCGCCAGCAGCGTACAGGGAAGGGAGACCCAGTACTTC. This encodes CASSVQGRETQYF.

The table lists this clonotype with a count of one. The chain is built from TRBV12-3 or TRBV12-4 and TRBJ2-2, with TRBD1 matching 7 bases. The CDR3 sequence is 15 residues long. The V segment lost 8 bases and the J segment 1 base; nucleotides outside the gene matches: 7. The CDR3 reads CASGPRTGNTGELFF. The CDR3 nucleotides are TGTGCCAGCGGGCCTAGGACAGGGAACACCGGGGAGCTGTTTTTT.

The CDR3 DNA is TGCGCCAGCAGCCAAGATCGATGGGGCTACACCTTC. Amino acids: CASSQDRWGYTF. The chain has TRBV4-1 and TRBJ1-2, with D hard to call. This CDR3 region has 12 residues. V was pared by 0 bases and J by 8 bases, with 7 bases between. CDR1 is MGHRA and CDR2 is YSYEKL in the germline V gene.

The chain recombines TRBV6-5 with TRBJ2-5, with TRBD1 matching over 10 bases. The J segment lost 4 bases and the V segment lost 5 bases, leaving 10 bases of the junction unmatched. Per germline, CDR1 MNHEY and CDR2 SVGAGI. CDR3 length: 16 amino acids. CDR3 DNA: TGTGCCAGCAGTCCCAATCCGGGACAGGGGAGAGAGACCCAGTACTTC. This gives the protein CASSPNPGQGRETQYF.

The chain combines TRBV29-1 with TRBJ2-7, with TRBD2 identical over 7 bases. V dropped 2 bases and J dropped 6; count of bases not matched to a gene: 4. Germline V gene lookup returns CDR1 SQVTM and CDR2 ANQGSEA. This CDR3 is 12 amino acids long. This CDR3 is CSVERGGAEQYF. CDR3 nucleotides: TGCAGCGTTGAAAGGGGAGGGGCCGAGCAGTACTTC.

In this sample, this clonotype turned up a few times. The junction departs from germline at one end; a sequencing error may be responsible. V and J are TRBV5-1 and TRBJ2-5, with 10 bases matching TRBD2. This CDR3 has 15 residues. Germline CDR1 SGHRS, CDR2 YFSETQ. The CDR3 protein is CTSRDSGTSEETQYF. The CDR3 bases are TGCACCAGCCGAGATTCCGGGACTAGCGAGGAGACCCAGTACTTC.